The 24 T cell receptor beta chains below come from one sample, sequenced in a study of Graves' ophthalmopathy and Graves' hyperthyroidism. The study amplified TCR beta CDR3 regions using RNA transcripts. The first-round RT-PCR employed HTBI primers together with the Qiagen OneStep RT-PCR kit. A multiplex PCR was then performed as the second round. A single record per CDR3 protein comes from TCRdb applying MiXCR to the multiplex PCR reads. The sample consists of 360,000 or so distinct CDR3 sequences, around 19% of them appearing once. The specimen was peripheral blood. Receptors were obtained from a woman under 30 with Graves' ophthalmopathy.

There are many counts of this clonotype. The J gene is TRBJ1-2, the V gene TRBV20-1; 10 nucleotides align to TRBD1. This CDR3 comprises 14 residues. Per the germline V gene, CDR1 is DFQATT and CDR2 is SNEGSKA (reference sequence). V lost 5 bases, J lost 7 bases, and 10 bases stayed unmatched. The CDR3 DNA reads TGCAGTGCTTTGGGACAGGGGAGGGTTGGTGGCTACACCTTC. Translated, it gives CSALGQGRVGGYTF.

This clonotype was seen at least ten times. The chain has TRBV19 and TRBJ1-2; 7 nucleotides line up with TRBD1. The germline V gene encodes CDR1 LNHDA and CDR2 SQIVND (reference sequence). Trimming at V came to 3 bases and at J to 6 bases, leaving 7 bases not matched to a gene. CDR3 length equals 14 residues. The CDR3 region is CASSISDRNDGYTF. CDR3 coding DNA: TGTGCCAGTAGTATTTCGGACAGGAACGATGGCTACACCTTC.

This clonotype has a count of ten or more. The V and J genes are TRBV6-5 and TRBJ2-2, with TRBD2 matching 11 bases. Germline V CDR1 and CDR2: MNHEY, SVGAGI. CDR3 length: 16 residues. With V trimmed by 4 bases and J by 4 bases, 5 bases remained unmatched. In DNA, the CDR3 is TGTGCCAGCAGTTCACTAGCGGGAGACGTCACCGGGGAGCTGTTTTTT. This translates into CASSSLAGDVTGELFF.

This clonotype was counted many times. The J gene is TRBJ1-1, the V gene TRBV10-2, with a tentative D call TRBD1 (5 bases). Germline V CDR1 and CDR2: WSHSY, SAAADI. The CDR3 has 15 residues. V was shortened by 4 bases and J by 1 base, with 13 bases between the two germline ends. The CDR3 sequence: CASSGGYSQNTEAFF. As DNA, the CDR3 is TGCGCCAGCAGTGGGGGCTACAGCCAGAACACTGAAGCTTTCTTT.

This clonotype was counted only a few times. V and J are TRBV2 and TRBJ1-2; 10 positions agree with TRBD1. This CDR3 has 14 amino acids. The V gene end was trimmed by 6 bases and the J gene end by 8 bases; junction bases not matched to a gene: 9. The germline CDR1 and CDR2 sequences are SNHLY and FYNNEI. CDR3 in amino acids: CASSERQGARGYTF. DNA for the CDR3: TGTGCCAGCAGCGAGCGACAGGGGGCACGGGGCTACACCTTC.

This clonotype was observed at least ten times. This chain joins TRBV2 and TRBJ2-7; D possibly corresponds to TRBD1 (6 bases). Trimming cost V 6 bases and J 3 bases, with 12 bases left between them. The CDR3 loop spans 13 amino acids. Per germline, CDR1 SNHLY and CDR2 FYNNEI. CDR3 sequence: CASSRTALYEQYF. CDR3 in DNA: TGTGCCAGCAGCCGGACAGCTCTCTACGAGCAGTACTTC.

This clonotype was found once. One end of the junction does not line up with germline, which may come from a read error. The CDR3 bases are TGCGCCAGTAGCTTGGGTGGGGGCGAGGGCACTGAAGCTTTCTTT. This gives the protein CASSLGGGEGTEAFF. V gene TRBV5-1 combines with J gene TRBJ1-1; tentative D call: TRBD1 (6 bases). The germline CDR1 and CDR2 sequences are SGHRS and YFSETQ. This CDR3 spans 15 amino acids.

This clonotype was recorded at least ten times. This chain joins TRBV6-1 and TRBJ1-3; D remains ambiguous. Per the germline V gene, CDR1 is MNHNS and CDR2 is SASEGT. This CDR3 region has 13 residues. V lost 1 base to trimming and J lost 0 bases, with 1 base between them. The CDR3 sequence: CASSEVSGNTIYF. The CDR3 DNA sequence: TGTGCCAGCAGTGAAGTCTCTGGAAACACCATATATTTT.

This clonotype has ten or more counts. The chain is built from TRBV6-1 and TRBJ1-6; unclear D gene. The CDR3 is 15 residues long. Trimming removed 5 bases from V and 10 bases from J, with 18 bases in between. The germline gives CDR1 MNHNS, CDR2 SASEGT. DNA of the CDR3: TGTGCCAGCAGTCGCGCCACGGGTATGAGGTCACCCCTCCACTTT. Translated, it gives CASSRATGMRSPLHF.

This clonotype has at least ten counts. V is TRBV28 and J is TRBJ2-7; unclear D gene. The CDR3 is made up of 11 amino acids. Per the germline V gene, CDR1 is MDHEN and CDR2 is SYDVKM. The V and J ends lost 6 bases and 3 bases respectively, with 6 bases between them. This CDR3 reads CASSPNYEQYF. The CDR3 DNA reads TGTGCCAGCAGCCCCAACTACGAGCAGTACTTC.

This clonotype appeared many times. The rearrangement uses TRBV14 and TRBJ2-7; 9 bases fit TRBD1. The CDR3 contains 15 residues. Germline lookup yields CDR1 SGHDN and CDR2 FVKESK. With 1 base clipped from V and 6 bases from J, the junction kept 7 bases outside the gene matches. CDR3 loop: CASSQALTGGREQYF. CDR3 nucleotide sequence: TGTGCCAGCAGCCAAGCTTTGACAGGGGGGCGCGAGCAGTACTTC.

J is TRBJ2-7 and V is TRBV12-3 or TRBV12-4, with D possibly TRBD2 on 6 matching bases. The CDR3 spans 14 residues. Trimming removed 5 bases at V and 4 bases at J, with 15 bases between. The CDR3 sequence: CASSPRLVMYEQYF. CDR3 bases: TGTGCCAGCAGTCCTAGACTAGTTATGTACGAGCAGTACTTC.

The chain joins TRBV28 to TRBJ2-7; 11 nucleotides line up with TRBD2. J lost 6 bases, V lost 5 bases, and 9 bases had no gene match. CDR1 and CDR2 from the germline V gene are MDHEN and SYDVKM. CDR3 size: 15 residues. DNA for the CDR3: TGTGCCAGCAGTACTAGCGGGAGAGGGAGCGGCGAGCAGTACTTC. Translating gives CASSTSGRGSGEQYF. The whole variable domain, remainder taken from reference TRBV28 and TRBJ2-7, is DVKVTQSSRYLVKRTGEKVFLECVQDMDHENMFWYRQDPGLGLRLIYFSYDVKMKEKGDIPEGYSVSREKKERFSLILESASTNQTSMYLCASSTSGRGSGEQYFGPGTRLTVT.

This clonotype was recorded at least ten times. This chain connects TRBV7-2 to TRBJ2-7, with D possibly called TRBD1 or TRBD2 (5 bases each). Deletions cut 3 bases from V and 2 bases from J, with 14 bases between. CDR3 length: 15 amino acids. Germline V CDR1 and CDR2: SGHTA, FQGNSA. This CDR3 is CASSFPKGSPYEQYF. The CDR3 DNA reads TGTGCCAGCAGCTTCCCCAAGGGGAGTCCCTACGAGCAGTACTTC.

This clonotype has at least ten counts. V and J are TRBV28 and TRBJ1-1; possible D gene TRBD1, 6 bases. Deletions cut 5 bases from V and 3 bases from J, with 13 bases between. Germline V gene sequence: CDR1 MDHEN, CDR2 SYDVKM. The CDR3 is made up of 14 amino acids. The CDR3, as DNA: TGTGCCAGCAGTCGAAGAACAGGGTACACTGAAGCTTTCTTT. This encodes CASSRRTGYTEAFF. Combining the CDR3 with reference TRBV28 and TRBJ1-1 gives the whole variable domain DVKVTQSSRYLVKRTGEKVFLECVQDMDHENMFWYRQDPGLGLRLIYFSYDVKMKEKGDIPEGYSVSREKKERFSLILESASTNQTSMYLCASSRRTGYTEAFFGQGTRLTVV.

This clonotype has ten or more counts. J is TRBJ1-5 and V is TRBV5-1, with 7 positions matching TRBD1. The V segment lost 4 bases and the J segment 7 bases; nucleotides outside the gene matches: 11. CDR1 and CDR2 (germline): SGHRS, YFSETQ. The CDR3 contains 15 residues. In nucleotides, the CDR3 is TGCGCCAGCAGCCCCGAGACAGGGACATCCCAGCCCCAGCATTTT. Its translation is CASSPETGTSQPQHF.

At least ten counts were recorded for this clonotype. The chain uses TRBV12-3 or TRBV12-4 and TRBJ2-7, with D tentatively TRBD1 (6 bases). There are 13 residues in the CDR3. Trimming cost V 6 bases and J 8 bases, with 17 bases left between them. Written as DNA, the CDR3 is TGTGCCAGCAGCGGCCCGGACAGACAAAAGCAGTACTTC. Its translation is CASSGPDRQKQYF.

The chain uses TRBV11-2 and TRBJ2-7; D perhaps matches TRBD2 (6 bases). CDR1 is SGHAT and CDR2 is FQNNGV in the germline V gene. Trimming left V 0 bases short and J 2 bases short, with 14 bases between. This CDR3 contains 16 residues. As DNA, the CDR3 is TGTGCCAGCAGCTTAGATACGGGAGCGAGTACCTACGAGCAGTACTTC. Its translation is CASSLDTGASTYEQYF.

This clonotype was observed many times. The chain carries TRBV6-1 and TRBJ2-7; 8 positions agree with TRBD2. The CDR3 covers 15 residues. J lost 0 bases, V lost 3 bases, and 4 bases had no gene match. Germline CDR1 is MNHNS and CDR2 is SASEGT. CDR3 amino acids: CASSDRRGVSYEQYF. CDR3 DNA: TGTGCCAGCAGTGACCGGCGGGGGGTCTCCTACGAGCAGTACTTC.

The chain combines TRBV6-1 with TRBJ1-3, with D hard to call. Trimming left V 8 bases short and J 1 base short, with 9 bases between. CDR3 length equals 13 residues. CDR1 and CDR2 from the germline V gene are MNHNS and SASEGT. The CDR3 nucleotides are TGTGCCAGCGAAAACGGATCTGGAAACACCATATATTTT. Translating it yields CASENGSGNTIYF.

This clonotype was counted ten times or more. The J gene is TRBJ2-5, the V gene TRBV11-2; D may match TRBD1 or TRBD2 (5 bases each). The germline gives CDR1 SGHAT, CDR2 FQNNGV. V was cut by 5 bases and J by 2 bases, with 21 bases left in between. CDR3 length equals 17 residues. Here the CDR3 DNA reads TGTGCCAGCAGCCCGAGGGGAGTTCGGGGCGGGCAAGAGACCCAGTACTTC. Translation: CASSPRGVRGGQETQYF.

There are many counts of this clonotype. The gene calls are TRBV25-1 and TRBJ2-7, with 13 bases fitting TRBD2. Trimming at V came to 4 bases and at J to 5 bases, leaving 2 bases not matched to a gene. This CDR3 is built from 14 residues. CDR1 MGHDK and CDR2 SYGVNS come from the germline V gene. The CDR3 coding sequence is TGTGCCAGCAGTGGACTAGCGGGAGGCCACGAGCAGTACTTC. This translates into CASSGLAGGHEQYF.

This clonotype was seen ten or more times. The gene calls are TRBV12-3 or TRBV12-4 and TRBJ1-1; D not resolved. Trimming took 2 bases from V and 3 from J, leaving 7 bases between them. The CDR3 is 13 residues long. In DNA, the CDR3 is TGTGCCAGCAGTTTATTTCTGGACACTGAAGCTTTCTTT. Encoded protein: CASSLFLDTEAFF.

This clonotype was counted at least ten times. The CDR3 reads CASSLLRGYYGYTF. The CDR3 bases are TGTGCCAGCAGCTTATTACGGGGGTACTATGGCTACACCTTC. V and J are TRBV7-2 and TRBJ1-2, with D tentatively TRBD1 (5 bases). Trimming removed 2 bases from V and 3 bases from J, with 10 bases in between. Per germline, CDR1 SGHTA and CDR2 FQGNSA. The CDR3 is made up of 14 amino acids.